This TCR beta chain was identified in a study of tumor-infiltrating lymphocytes in localized non-small cell lung cancer. The protocol was immunoSEQ multiplex PCR, while the TCRdb copy is restricted to in-frame clones and leaves out a portion. The profile shows approximately 9,500 clones, about 80% of them singletons. This clone was observed a handful of times. Its specificity is unknown. The germline V and J ends were trimmed by 8 bases and 1 base, with 15 bases remaining between them. CDR3 length: 14 residues. CDR1 and CDR2 (germline): MNHNS, SASEGT. Study-wide findings and caveats: Available tissue quantity limited TCR sequencing to a patient subset.

The clonotype originates from a human donor with non-small cell lung cancer. Sequenced: uninvolved lung tissue not adjacent to the tumor. The chain recombines TRBV6-1 with TRBJ2-7; a possible D gene is TRBD1 (7 bases). CDR3 region: CASDRQGGSYEQYF. DNA of the CDR3: TGTGCCAGCGATAGACAGGGAGGATCCTACGAGCAGTACTTC.